These 23 T cell receptor beta chains were sequenced from one sample in a study of graft-versus-host responses after intestinal transplantation. TCRdb keeps only in-frame clones here, not all; method: immunoSEQ multiplex PCR. The sample contains tens of thousands of clones, about nine tenths of which appear only once. Processed graft tissue released its intraepithelial and lamina propria lymphocytes. The specimen comprised ileum tissue, sampled about 28 weeks after intestinal transplant. The receptors shown here come from a human patient who received an intestinal transplant, so some T cells may come from the graft donor.

The rearrangement links TRBV30 to TRBJ2-2, with no clear D. From germline, CDR1 is GTSNPN and CDR2 SVGIG (reference sequence). This CDR3 is built from 12 residues. V dropped 2 bases and J dropped 5 bases, with 6 bases sitting between them. The CDR3 sequence: CAWSYPTGELFF. In DNA form, the CDR3 reads TGTGCCTGGAGTTACCCTACCGGGGAGCTGTTTTTT.

V and J are TRBV11-2 and TRBJ2-7, with D possibly TRBD1 on 7 matching bases. V dropped 2 bases and J dropped 4 bases, with 12 bases sitting between them. Germline CDR1 is SGHAT and CDR2 is FQNNGV. This CDR3 is built from 14 residues. The CDR3 nucleotides read TGTGCCAGCAGCTTACTACCAGGGGGGTACGAGCAGTACTTC. As protein: CASSLLPGGYEQYF.

The V call is TRBV10-3, the J call TRBJ2-3; D gene ambiguous. This CDR3 is 12 amino acids long. The germline V gene has CDR1 ENHRY and CDR2 SYGVKD. Trimming stripped 3 bases from V and 4 bases from J, with 5 bases between. CDR3 bases: TGTGCCATCAGTGACCCGCCAGATACGCAGTATTTT. Translation gives CAISDPPDTQYF.

V and J are TRBV7-2 and TRBJ2-3, with D possibly matching TRBD2 (6 bases). Trimming took 3 bases from V and 2 from J, leaving 12 bases between them. Germline V gene lookup returns CDR1 SGHTA and CDR2 FQGNSA. This CDR3 contains 15 residues. CDR3 bases: TGTGCCAGCAGCTTTGTGGGAGGACTCACAGATACGCAGTATTTT. Translated: CASSFVGGLTDTQYF.

V and J are TRBV23-1 and TRBJ2-3, with 7 bases that match TRBD1. TRBV23-1 is known as an ORF, though its function is uncertain. Trimming cost V 7 bases and J 3 bases; bases outside gene matches: 4. The CDR3 loop spans 13 amino acids. The CDR3 spells CASNRQGTDTQYF. The CDR3, as DNA: TGCGCCAGCAATCGACAGGGTACAGATACGCAGTATTTT.

The rearrangement links TRBV9 to TRBJ1-4; D may be TRBD1 (5 bases). Germline values: CDR1 SGDLS, CDR2 YYNGEE. V gave up 0 bases and J gave up 4 bases, with 7 bases separating them. The CDR3 contains 14 residues. CDR3 protein: CASSVVGGNEKLFF. The CDR3 coding sequence is TGTGCCAGCAGCGTAGTGGGGGGTAATGAAAAACTGTTTTTT. Combining the CDR3 with reference TRBV9 and TRBJ1-4 gives the whole variable domain DSGVTQTPKHLITATGQRVTLRCSPRSGDLSVYWYQQSLDQGLQFLIQYYNGEERAKGNILERFSAQQFPDLHSELNLSSLELGDSALYFCASSVVGGNEKLFFGSGTQLSVL.

This clone was recorded a few times. V and J are TRBV7-2 and TRBJ2-3; 8 nucleotides match TRBD2. J lost 7 bases, V lost 5 bases, and 14 bases had no gene match. The CDR3 sequence is 16 residues long. CDR1 is SGHTA, CDR2 FQGNSA, per germline. The CDR3: CASSHGLARASYTQYF. CDR3 nucleotides: TGTGCCAGCAGCCACGGACTAGCCCGAGCGTCGTATACGCAGTATTTT.

The V and J genes are TRBV2 and TRBJ2-1, with TRBD1 matching over 8 bases. V gave up 8 bases and J gave up 5 bases; unmatched junction bases: 8. Germline CDR1 reads SNHLY; CDR2 reads FYNNEI. The CDR3 is 14 residues long. CDR3 sequence (DNA): TGTGCCAGCCTTACGGGGACAGGAAACAATGAGCAGTTCTTC. The encoded protein is CASLTGTGNNEQFF.

V and J are TRBV29-1 and TRBJ2-3, with TRBD2 identical over 10 bases. The CDR3 sequence is 14 residues long. Germline V CDR1 and CDR2: SQVTM, ANQGSEA. With V trimmed by 7 bases and J by 5 bases, 9 bases remained unmatched. CDR3 bases: TGCAGCGGTGGGAGACTAGCGGGTTTAGATACGCAGTATTTT. It encodes CSGGRLAGLDTQYF.

This rearrangement joins TRBV28 to TRBJ1-2; D is possibly TRBD1 (5 bases). The CDR3 consists of 13 residues. The ends were cut back, 5 bases at V and 7 bases at J, with 14 bases in the middle. Germline V gene sequence: CDR1 MDHEN, CDR2 SYDVKM. The CDR3 sequence: CASSLRRGSGYTF. The CDR3 DNA sequence: TGTGCCAGCAGTCTGAGACGGGGGAGTGGCTACACCTTC.

The rearrangement links TRBV28 to TRBJ2-5, with D tentatively TRBD2 (5 bases). V was shortened by 3 bases and J by 2 bases, with 16 bases between the two germline ends. CDR3 size: 16 residues. Per germline, CDR1 MDHEN and CDR2 SYDVKM. CDR3 loop: CASSLGGLPFQETQYF. The CDR3 DNA is TGTGCCAGCAGTTTGGGCGGACTCCCGTTTCAAGAGACCCAGTACTTC.

This sequence joins TRBV18 and TRBJ2-3, with TRBD2 identical over 7 bases. The germline gives CDR1 KGHSH, CDR2 LQKENI. The CDR3 has 15 residues. The ends lost 6 bases at V and 0 bases at J; junction bases unmatched: 6. CDR3 amino acids: CASSIAGPSTDTQYF. CDR3 nucleotides: TGTGCCAGCTCGATAGCGGGCCCGAGCACAGATACGCAGTATTTT.

CDR3 region: CASSLGQGTPFYEQYF. Here the CDR3 DNA reads TGTGCCAGCAGCTTAGGCCAGGGGACTCCGTTCTACGAGCAGTACTTC. V gene TRBV7-9 combines with J gene TRBJ2-7, with D perhaps given as TRBD1 or TRBD2 (6 bases each). CDR3 length: 16 amino acids. In germline, CDR1 is SEHNR, CDR2 FQNEAQ (reference sequence). The germline V and J ends were trimmed by 1 base and 3 bases, with 16 bases remaining between them.

The gene calls are TRBV5-4 and TRBJ1-1, with a weak D call TRBD1 (6 bases). This CDR3 has 15 amino acids. CDR1 and CDR2 from the germline V gene are SGHNT and YYREEE (reference sequence). Trimming shortened V by 2 bases and J by 8 bases, and 19 bases separated the two germline ends. The CDR3 DNA is TGTGCCAGCAGCTTTGGGGGCGGAGGGCGCAGCGAAGCTTTCTTT. Its translation: CASSFGGGGRSEAFF.

V is TRBV13 and J is TRBJ2-5, with 7 bases aligning to TRBD2. V gave up 3 bases and J gave up 7 bases; unmatched junction bases: 11. Germline loops: CDR1 PRHDT, CDR2 FYEKMQ (reference sequence). This CDR3 is 15 amino acids long. CDR3 loop: CASSFGLGLGRTQYF. The CDR3 DNA reads as TGTGCCAGCAGCTTCGGTTTAGGACTAGGTCGGACCCAGTACTTC. Full variable domain (outside the CDR3, taken from reference TRBV13 and TRBJ2-5): AAGVIQSPRHLIKEKRETATLKCYPIPRHDTVYWYQQGPGQDPQFLISFYEKMQSDKGSIPDRFSAQQFSDYHSELNMSSLELGDSALYFCASSFGLGLGRTQYFGPGTRLLVL.

The chain is built from TRBV28 and TRBJ1-5; TRBD1 is a possible D gene (5 bases). Germline lookup yields CDR1 MDHEN and CDR2 SYDVKM. This CDR3 region has 15 residues. Trimming stripped 1 base from V and 0 bases from J, with 7 bases between. CDR3 protein: CASSLLGVSNQPQHF. CDR3 nucleotide sequence: TGTGCCAGCAGTTTATTGGGGGTTAGCAATCAGCCCCAGCATTTT.

The chain has TRBV7-9 and TRBJ1-2; D is unclear. This CDR3 comprises 13 residues. V gave up 4 bases and J gave up 8 bases, with 14 bases separating them. The germline gives CDR1 SEHNR, CDR2 FQNEAQ (reference sequence). The CDR3 nucleotides are TGTGCCAGCAGCTCTGCACCTGGGGAAGGCTACACCTTC. Translated, it gives CASSSAPGEGYTF.

The chain carries TRBV10-1 and TRBJ2-7; 14 nucleotides line up with TRBD2. This CDR3 is built from 17 residues. The germline CDR1 and CDR2 sequences are WNHNN and SYGVQD (reference sequence). The V and J ends lost 1 base and 3 bases, in that order; junction bases with no gene match: 5. The CDR3 DNA reads as TGCGCCAGCAGTGAGTTAGGGACTAGCGGGAGTGTCTACGAGCAGTACTTC. Amino acid sequence: CASSELGTSGSVYEQYF.

The chain couples TRBV4-2 to TRBJ2-3; 8 bases align to TRBD2. The germline V gene encodes CDR1 LGHNA and CDR2 YNFKEQ. V shed 4 bases and J 1 base; nucleotides not matched to a gene: 10. The CDR3 sequence is 17 residues long. Written as DNA, the CDR3 is TGTGCCAGCAGCCCCTTCGGGGGGGAGTACGGCACAGATACGCAGTATTTT. Translated: CASSPFGGEYGTDTQYF.

This clone was seen once. CDR3 amino acids: CASSWVTGVANYGYTF. The CDR3 DNA follows: TGTGCCAGCAGCTGGGTGACAGGGGTCGCTAACTATGGCTACACCTTC. The chain is built from TRBV5-6 and TRBJ1-2; 8 positions agree with TRBD1. The trim removed 3 bases at V and 0 bases at J, leaving 7 bases unmatched. CDR1 is SGHDT and CDR2 is YYEEEE in the germline V gene. The CDR3 covers 16 residues.

The genes are TRBV21-1 and TRBJ2-4; TRBD2 is taken as the D call from the table, unchecked against the DNA. TRBV21-1 is a documented pseudogene. There are 18 residues in the CDR3. The CDR3, as DNA: TGTGCCAGCAGCCCAAACAGGACTAGCTCAGTAGCCAAAAACATTCAGTACTTC. This codes for CASSPNRTSSVAKNIQYF.

The rearrangement joins TRBV4-1 to TRBJ2-5, with TRBD2 matching 12 bases. J was trimmed by 4 bases and V by 3 bases; bases with no gene match: 3. The CDR3 length is 15 residues. Per the germline V gene, CDR1 is MGHRA and CDR2 is YSYEKL. CDR3 loop: CASSHRLAGVETQYF. DNA for the CDR3: TGCGCCAGCAGCCATCGACTAGCGGGGGTAGAGACCCAGTACTTC.

V is TRBV6-7 and J is TRBJ2-7, with TRBD2 matching over 13 bases. TRBV6-7 is an ORF, with its function uncertain. The CDR3 consists of 15 residues. Trimming removed 5 bases from V and 3 bases from J; junction bases left unmatched: 4. The CDR3 DNA is TGTGCCAGCAGTGGCAGGACTAGCGGGAGCTACGAGCAGTACTTC. It codes for CASSGRTSGSYEQYF.